This T cell receptor (beta chain) is from a study of beta chain features in type 1 diabetes. About this clone itself: What it binds is not known.

Isolated RNA was reverse transcribed in full, so expressed TCRB transcripts were sequenced. There were approximately 3.5 million reads on average in the naive, central memory and regulatory T cell samples. Sequenced by immunoSEQ multiplex PCR; TCRdb stores in-frame clones only, minus some. The sample has nearly 350,000 clones, approximately 9.9% seen once; the top ten hold more than 0.8%. Whole-study findings and limits: The influence of HLA type on TCRB rearrangement stayed undetermined. People with Type 1 diabetes carried modestly yet significantly shorter TCRB CDR3s in all four CD4+ subsets. The VDJ junctions of type 1 diabetes patients carried fewer insertions and more deletions.

One heparinised blood draw, averaging roughly 120 mL, came from each donor. Germline CDR1 and CDR2: SQVTM and ANQGSEA. V was trimmed by 4 bases and J by 0 bases, leaving 19 bases between them. This CDR3 contains 16 residues. Sequenced input: central memory CD4+ T cells from blood. The chain combines TRBV29-1 with TRBJ2-7; possible D gene TRBD1, 6 bases. The TCR originated in a man aged 25-40 years with type 1 diabetes. CDR3 nucleotide sequence: TGCAGCGTTGCTACAGGGTCACTGCTTACCTCCTACGAGCAGTACTTC. It yields the protein CSVATGSLLTSYEQYF.